These 2 T cell receptor beta chains were sequenced from one sample in a study of blood T cell repertoires in COVID-19. Assay used: immunoSEQ multiplex PCR; TCRdb lists only in-frame clones, some missing. The sample consists of a few hundred thousand clones, 75% to 90% of them appearing once. Sequenced: peripheral blood. The receptors come from a woman under 30 with acute or convalescent COVID-19.

The chain links TRBV5-1 to TRBJ2-5, with 8 bases fitting TRBD1. Germline CDR1 reads SGHRS; CDR2 reads YFSETQ. This CDR3 is 16 amino acids long. The V segment lost 1 base and the J segment 2 bases; nucleotides outside the gene matches: 7. The CDR3 region is CASSLPGQGLQETQYF. CDR3 nucleotide sequence: TGCGCCAGCAGCTTGCCCGGACAGGGCCTTCAAGAGACCCAGTACTTC.

This chain uses TRBV5-4 with TRBJ1-2; D is perhaps TRBD1 (6 bases). The germline V gene has CDR1 SGHNT and CDR2 YYREEE (reference sequence). Between the trimmed V and J ends, which lost 0 bases and 6 bases, there was a span of 12 bases. The CDR3 has 14 residues. The CDR3 DNA reads as TGTGCCAGCAGCTTGGACAGGGAAAAGGATGGCTACACCTTC. The encoded protein is CASSLDREKDGYTF. Using reference TRBV5-4 and TRBJ1-2 for the parts outside the CDR3, the full variable domain is ETGVTQSPTHLIKTRGQQVTLRCSSQSGHNTVSWYQQALGQGPQFIFQYYREEENGRGNFPPRFSGLQFPNYSSELNVNALELDDSALYLCASSLDREKDGYTFGSGTRLTVV.